This T cell receptor beta chain is drawn from a study of identifying expanded T cells in peripheral blood (dated by TCRdb to the late 2010s). General notes on the study: Technical replicates were generated by sequencing separate aliquots of the same genomic DNA pool, and four replicates were compared pairwise. Paper-wide results and their limitations: In all healthy donors, the variance in clone template counts between samples taken 2 to 3 weeks apart rose significantly as total template count increased. The authors expected biological variance in healthy repertoires might increase further over much longer intervals such as months to years. The beta-binomial model significantly reduced the number of clones called differentially abundant and the false-positive rate across all healthy-donor time intervals. Between technical replicates the binomial model flagged about 1.2 differentially abundant clones, whereas over around 2 weeks the binomial model flagged about 15 and over approximately 4 weeks 19 to 20.

The immunoSEQ Assay, which relies on bias-controlled multiplex PCR amplification of genomic DNA, was used to profile TCRbeta CDR3 regions. From the authors' description of their analysis: The absolute abundance of each unique TCRbeta CDR3 region was quantified after sequences were collapsed and filtered. Differential abundance was tested with two models: a binomial (Fisher-equivalent) model and a beta-binomial model that adds time-dependent variance fitted from healthy donors. Clones with fewer than 5 combined templates were removed, and differential abundance was called for clones with a Benjamini-Hochberg FDR below 0.01. Using the form v = (b*log(k)+a)^2, the beta-binomial variance was modeled as a function of the total template count across the two samples. Imported from immuneACCESS, the table was reduced by TCRdb to in-frame sequences with V and J called. These copies leave out some clones; in studies compared against another copy, an unresolved V gene accounts for under half, and the cause of the remainder is not known. That table gives V, J and clone size, and the DNA gave D and trimming. This sample is represented by 84,000 or so clones; approximately 90% of them were singletons. The ten largest make up 2.5% to 3% of the sample.

CDR1 is given as SQVTM and CDR2 as ANQGSEA, both from the germline V gene. The CDR3 covers 14 residues, taking in both the cysteine and the phenylalanine. Only CDR3 DNA is held: 42 bases, read in frame from base 1. Unmatched junction bases come to 7, with V trimmed by 5 bases and J by 6 bases. No immune events, such as infections, were documented for the healthy donors during the collection period. Blood repertoires from healthy donors were used as a training cohort for calibrating time-dependent variance in a beta-binomial model of differential abundance of T-cell clones. The training cohort included around 10 healthy donors, of whom 3 were female and 7 were male. An age range of roughly 25 to 65 years, with an average of about 39 years, was recorded for the donors. Whole blood, obtained from a commercial supplier, was collected from each healthy donor at three time points spaced roughly 2 weeks apart. Genomic DNA was extracted from unsorted whole blood for immunosequencing.

In the case of this clone: No cognate antigen has been identified for it. No much larger clonotype is one base removed from it; base qualities were not supplied.

This receptor was obtained from a person aged 18 to 75 in good health. The sequencing input was blood. The chain is encoded by TRBV29-1 joined to TRBJ2-1; TRBD1 matches 10 bases in the middle. The encoded CDR3 is CSVTTGTGANEQFF. The DNA sequence is as follows: TGCAGCGTTACTACCGGGACAGGGGCCAATGAGCAGTTCTTC.